The 26 T cell receptor beta chains below all came from one sample that was sequenced in a study of blood T cell repertoires in COVID-19. TCRdb's table, derived via immunoSEQ multiplex PCR, lists solely in-frame clones and lacks some. The sample holds approximately 190,000 clones; over 75% are singletons and the top ten take around 5.9%. The sequencing input was peripheral blood. The receptors stem from a woman aged 40 to 50 who had recovered from COVID-19.

This chain uses TRBV30 with TRBJ2-7; 9 bases agree with TRBD1. Germline-derived CDR1 and CDR2 are GTSNPN and SVGIG (reference sequence). The junction had 5 bases not matched to a gene; V was cut back by 4 bases and J by 4 bases. This CDR3 contains 13 residues. CDR3 DNA sequence: TGTGCCTGGATGGAACAGGGGGCATACGAGCAGTACTTC. Translation: CAWMEQGAYEQYF.

Only a few counts were recorded for this clone. The chain couples TRBV2 to TRBJ1-6; 7 bases are shared with TRBD1. Germline CDR1 is SNHLY and CDR2 is FYNNEI. The CDR3 contains 13 residues. With V trimmed by 7 bases and J by 7 bases, 4 bases remained unmatched. CDR3 DNA: TGTGCCAGCAAGGGGGCCGGGAATTCACCCCTCCACTTT. Encoded protein: CASKGAGNSPLHF.

The chain carries TRBV6-5 and TRBJ1-1, with 8 bases fitting TRBD1. This CDR3 spans 13 amino acids. Per the germline V gene, CDR1 is MNHEY and CDR2 is SVGAGI. V was clipped by 7 bases and J by 4 bases; unmatched bases: 5. The CDR3 DNA sequence: TGTGCCAGCACGTTGACAGGGGTCACTGAAGCTTTCTTT. This translates into CASTLTGVTEAFF.

The J gene is TRBJ1-5, the V gene TRBV27; perhaps TRBD1 as D (6 bases). From germline, CDR1 is MNHEY and CDR2 SMNVEV (reference sequence). V dropped 0 bases and J dropped 2 bases, with 11 bases sitting between them. This CDR3 is 16 amino acids long. The DNA for the CDR3 is TGTGCCAGCAGTTTATCAGGGGGTCTCCGCAATCAGCCCCAGCATTTT. The encoded protein is CASSLSGGLRNQPQHF.

The chain links TRBV27 to TRBJ2-7, with a possible D match to TRBD2 (6 bases). Germline CDR1 MNHEY, CDR2 SMNVEV (reference sequence). V lost 5 bases to trimming and J lost 7 bases, with 18 bases between them. CDR3 length equals 14 residues. The CDR3 loop is CASSPGLVHGEQYF. Written as DNA, the CDR3 is TGTGCCAGCAGTCCGGGACTTGTTCATGGGGAGCAGTACTTC.

This clone showed up just a few times. The chain is built from TRBV19 and TRBJ1-5; D gene unclear. With 4 bases removed from V and 0 bases from J, the gap between germline ends came to 10 bases. The germline V gene encodes CDR1 LNHDA and CDR2 SQIVND (reference sequence). This CDR3 contains 15 residues. CDR3 region: CASSTGGSSNQPQHF. Written as DNA, the CDR3 is TGTGCCAGTAGTACGGGAGGGAGTAGCAATCAGCCCCAGCATTTT.

The chain recombines TRBV6-2 or TRBV6-3 with TRBJ2-5; 12 positions match TRBD1. V shed 4 bases and J 5 bases; nucleotides not matched to a gene: 8. This CDR3 has 16 amino acids. Germline V gives CDR1 MNHEY, CDR2 SVGEGT. The CDR3 spells CASSSGTGGFGETQYF. DNA for the CDR3: TGTGCCAGCAGTTCCGGGACAGGGGGCTTCGGGGAGACCCAGTACTTC.

This chain connects TRBV3-1 (or the pseudogene TRBV3-2) to TRBJ2-5; TRBD1 agrees at 7 bases. The CDR3 is 13 residues long. V lost 5 bases to trimming and J lost 3 bases; unmatched junction nucleotides: 3. From germline, CDR1 is LGHDT and CDR2 YNNKEL (reference sequence). The CDR3 nucleotides are TGTGCCAGCAGCGACGACAGGGAAGAGACCCAGTACTTC. Its protein product is CASSDDREETQYF.

This clone came up once. The chain recombines TRBV6-6 with TRBJ2-1, with 14 positions matching TRBD2. Germline V CDR1 and CDR2: MNHNY, SVGAGI (reference sequence). With 5 bases clipped from V and 10 bases from J, the junction kept 10 bases outside the gene matches. The CDR3 covers 16 residues. In nucleotides, the CDR3 is TGTGCCAGCAGTCGACGACTAGCGGGAGGGGGTCGGGAGCAGTTCTTC. It yields the protein CASSRRLAGGGREQFF.

J is TRBJ1-5 and V is TRBV29-1; 9 bases are shared with TRBD1. Germline assignment: CDR1 SQVTM and CDR2 ANQGSEA. The CDR3 is 13 residues long. With 4 bases clipped from V and 5 bases from J, the junction kept 3 bases outside the gene matches. CDR3 protein: CSVGGQGYQPQHF. DNA of the CDR3: TGCAGCGTTGGGGGACAGGGCTATCAGCCCCAGCATTTT.

The chain uses TRBV4-2 and TRBJ2-2; unclear D gene. Germline CDR1 and CDR2: LGHNA and YNFKEQ. The length of the CDR3 is 16 residues. V was clipped by 4 bases and J by 2 bases, with 14 bases between them. CDR3 sequence: CASSPLLGGNTGELFF. CDR3 nucleotide sequence: TGTGCCAGCAGCCCTCTCTTAGGCGGAAACACCGGGGAGCTGTTTTTT.

This sequence joins TRBV6-2 or TRBV6-3 and TRBJ1-1; possibly TRBD1 for D (6 bases). Between the trimmed V and J ends, which lost 5 bases and 1 base, there was a span of 11 bases. The CDR3 sequence is 14 residues long. Germline assignment: CDR1 MNHEY and CDR2 SVGEGT. Here the CDR3 DNA reads TGTGCCAGCAGTGAGGACAGAGAGAACACTGAAGCTTTCTTT. Amino acid sequence: CASSEDRENTEAFF.

The chain is built from TRBV7-9 and TRBJ1-5, with 8 bases that match TRBD1. The ends lost 3 bases at V and 3 bases at J; junction bases unmatched: 7. CDR3 length equals 16 residues. CDR1 SEHNR and CDR2 FQNEAQ come from the germline V gene (reference sequence). CDR3 loop: CASSLASGQDNQPQHF. CDR3 DNA: TGTGCCAGCAGCTTGGCCTCGGGACAGGACAATCAGCCCCAGCATTTT.

This clone was observed a single time. The chain joins TRBV18 to TRBJ2-2; D is undetermined. The CDR3 contains 13 residues. Germline CDR1 and CDR2: KGHSH and LQKENI. The V gene lost 6 bases and the J gene lost 0 bases, with 5 bases spanning the gap. The CDR3 region has the DNA TGTGCCAGCTCCCCCGCGAACACCGGGGAGCTGTTTTTT. Translating it yields CASSPANTGELFF.

The chain is built from TRBV4-1 and TRBJ1-1, with a weak D call TRBD1 (5 bases). CDR3 size: 16 residues. The germline gives CDR1 MGHRA, CDR2 YSYEKL. Trimming left V 3 bases short and J 1 base short, with 15 bases between. The CDR3 protein is CASSQFYRYPNTEAFF. The CDR3 nucleotides are TGCGCCAGCAGCCAGTTTTACAGGTACCCGAACACTGAAGCTTTCTTT.

The V call is TRBV28, the J call TRBJ2-7; weak D call: TRBD1 (6 bases). The CDR3 is 12 residues long. The V end lost 7 bases, the J end lost 5 bases, and 12 bases lay between the germline ends. From germline, CDR1 is MDHEN and CDR2 SYDVKM. CDR3 in amino acids: CASNRRGHEQYF. DNA for the CDR3: TGTGCCAGCAATCGCAGGGGACACGAGCAGTACTTC.

This rearrangement joins TRBV2 to TRBJ1-1; the D is unclear. Trimming took off 4 bases at V and 2 bases at J, with 8 bases between the two ends. This CDR3 is 13 amino acids long. Looked up from germline, CDR1 is SNHLY and CDR2 is FYNNEI. This chain's CDR3 is CASSGTKNTEAFF. The CDR3 nucleotides are TGTGCCAGCAGTGGAACAAAAAACACTGAAGCTTTCTTT.

This clone showed up just a few times. This chain uses TRBV29-1 with TRBJ1-5; D may be TRBD1 (5 bases). The CDR3 is made up of 14 amino acids. With 8 bases removed from V and 3 bases from J, the gap between germline ends came to 17 bases. Per the germline V gene, CDR1 is SQVTM and CDR2 is ANQGSEA. The CDR3: CSIITGDPNQPQHF. CDR3 nucleotides: TGCAGCATCATTACAGGAGACCCCAATCAGCCCCAGCATTTT.

This chain joins TRBV9 and TRBJ2-7; 11 nucleotides align to TRBD2. The CDR3 is made up of 14 amino acids. Germline CDR1 reads SGDLS; CDR2 reads YYNGEE. J gave up 3 bases and V 3 bases, and 2 bases lay outside the gene matches. The chain's CDR3 is CASSAGLADYEQYF. For the CDR3, the DNA is TGTGCCAGCAGCGCGGGACTAGCGGACTACGAGCAGTACTTC.

The chain is built from TRBV27 and TRBJ1-2; D possibly corresponds to TRBD1 (5 bases). The germline V and J ends were trimmed by 5 bases and 8 bases, with 21 bases remaining between them. Germline values: CDR1 MNHEY, CDR2 SMNVEV (reference sequence). This CDR3 is built from 15 residues. CDR3 DNA sequence: TGTGCCAGCAGTCCCAATAGGTTGGGGGGGTACGGCTACACCTTC. Translating it yields CASSPNRLGGYGYTF.

The chain joins TRBV20-1 to TRBJ2-1; 16 nucleotides align to TRBD2. J lost 1 base, V lost 3 bases, and 9 bases had no gene match. Germline V CDR1 and CDR2: DFQATT, SNEGSKA (reference sequence). The CDR3 is made up of 19 amino acids. CDR3 in DNA: TGCAGTGCTAGTGGCGCCGGGACTAGCGGGAGGGGATCCTACAATGAGCAGTTCTTC. Its translation is CSASGAGTSGRGSYNEQFF.

The V gene is TRBV7-2, the J gene TRBJ2-7, with D perhaps TRBD1 (6 bases). This CDR3 is 14 amino acids long. V was pared by 5 bases and J by 2 bases, with 13 bases between. CDR1 is SGHTA, CDR2 FQGNSA, per germline. CDR3 sequence: CASSKEGDPYEQYF. The CDR3 region has the DNA TGTGCCAGCAGCAAAGAGGGGGATCCCTACGAGCAGTACTTC.

The genes are TRBV28 and TRBJ2-2, with D tentatively TRBD1 (6 bases). This CDR3 has 14 residues. Trimming pared 4 bases from V and 7 bases from J, leaving 13 bases between. The germline gives CDR1 MDHEN, CDR2 SYDVKM. The CDR3 DNA reads as TGTGCCAGCAGTTGGCAGGGGCGAAGCGGGGAGCTGTTTTTT. This gives the protein CASSWQGRSGELFF.

Here the CDR3 DNA reads TGCGCCAGCAGGACCTCGGGACTAGCCTCCTACAATGAGCAGTTCTTC. As protein: CASRTSGLASYNEQFF. This chain links TRBV5-1 with TRBJ2-1; 9 bases line up with TRBD2. The CDR3 length is 16 residues. From germline, CDR1 is SGHRS and CDR2 YFSETQ. Trimming took 5 bases from V and 0 from J; bases not matched to a gene: 6.

V is TRBV7-8 and J is TRBJ2-3, with a possible D match to TRBD2 (6 bases). Germline V gene lookup returns CDR1 SGHVS and CDR2 FQNEAQ. The V end lost 2 bases, the J end lost 1 base, and 10 bases lay between the germline ends. The length of the CDR3 is 15 residues. CDR3 sequence: CASSLSSGRTDTQYF. The CDR3 region has the DNA TGTGCCAGCAGCTTATCCAGCGGGCGCACAGATACGCAGTATTTT.

The chain carries TRBV30 and TRBJ1-2; 7 positions agree with TRBD1. Germline-derived CDR1 and CDR2 are GTSNPN and SVGIG (reference sequence). This CDR3 contains 14 residues. With 0 bases clipped from V and 4 bases from J, the junction kept 5 bases outside the gene matches. The CDR3 coding sequence is TGTGCCTGGAGTGTCTCCGACAGGGTCTATGGCTACACCTTC. This gives the protein CAWSVSDRVYGYTF.